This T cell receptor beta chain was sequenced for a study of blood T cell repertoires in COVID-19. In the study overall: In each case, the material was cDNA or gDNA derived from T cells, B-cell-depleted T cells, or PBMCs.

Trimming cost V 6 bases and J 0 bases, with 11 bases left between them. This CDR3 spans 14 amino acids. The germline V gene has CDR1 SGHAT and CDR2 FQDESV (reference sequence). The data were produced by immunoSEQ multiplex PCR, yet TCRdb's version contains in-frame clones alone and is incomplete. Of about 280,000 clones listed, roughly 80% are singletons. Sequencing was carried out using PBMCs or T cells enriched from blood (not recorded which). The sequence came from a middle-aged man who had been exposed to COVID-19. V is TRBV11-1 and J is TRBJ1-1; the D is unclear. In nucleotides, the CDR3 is TGTGCCAGCAGACCGAGGGTGGTGAACACTGAAGCTTTCTTT. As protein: CASRPRVVNTEAFF.